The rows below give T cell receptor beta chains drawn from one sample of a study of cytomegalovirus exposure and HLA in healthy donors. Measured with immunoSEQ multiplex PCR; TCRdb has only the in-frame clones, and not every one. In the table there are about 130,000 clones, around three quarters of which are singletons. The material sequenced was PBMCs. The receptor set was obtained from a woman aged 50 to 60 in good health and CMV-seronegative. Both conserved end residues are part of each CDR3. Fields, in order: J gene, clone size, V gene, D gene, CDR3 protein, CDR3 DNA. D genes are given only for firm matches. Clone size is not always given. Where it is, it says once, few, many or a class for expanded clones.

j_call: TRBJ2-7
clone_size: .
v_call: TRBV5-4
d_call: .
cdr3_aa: CASSLGRVNSYEQYF
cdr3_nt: TGTGCCAGCAGCTTGGGCAGGGTAAACTCCTACGAGCAGTACTTC

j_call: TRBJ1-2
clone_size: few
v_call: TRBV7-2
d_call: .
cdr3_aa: CASSLGQGNYGYTF
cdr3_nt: TGTGCCAGCAGCCTTGGTCAGGGTAACTATGGCTACACCTTC

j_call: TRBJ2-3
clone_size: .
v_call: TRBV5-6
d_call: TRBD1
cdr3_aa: CASSFGTGTTDTQYF
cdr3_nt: TGTGCCAGCAGCTTCGGGACAGGTACCACAGATACGCAGTATTTT

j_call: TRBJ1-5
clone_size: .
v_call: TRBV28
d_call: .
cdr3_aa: CASRTGNQPQHF
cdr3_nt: TGTGCCAGCAGAACAGGGAATCAGCCCCAGCATTTT

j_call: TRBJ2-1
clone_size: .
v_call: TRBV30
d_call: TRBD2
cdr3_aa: CAWSVGLAEYNEQFF
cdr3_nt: TGTGCCTGGAGTGTAGGACTAGCGGAGTACAATGAGCAGTTCTTC

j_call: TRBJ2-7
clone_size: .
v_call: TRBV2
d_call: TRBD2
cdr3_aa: CASKKREPYEQYF
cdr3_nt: TGTGCCAGCAAGAAGCGGGAACCCTACGAGCAGTACTTC

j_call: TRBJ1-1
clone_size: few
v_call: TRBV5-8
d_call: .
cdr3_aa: CASSLGGGSTEAFF
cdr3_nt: TGTGCCAGCAGCCTCGGCGGCGGGAGCACTGAAGCTTTCTTT

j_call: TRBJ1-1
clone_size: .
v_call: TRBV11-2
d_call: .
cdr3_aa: CASRLQGSTEAFF
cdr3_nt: TGTGCCAGCAGGTTACAGGGAAGCACTGAAGCTTTCTTT

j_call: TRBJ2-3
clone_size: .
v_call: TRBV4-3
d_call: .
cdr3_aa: CASSQERADTQYF
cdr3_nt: TGCGCCAGCAGCCAAGAGCGAGCAGATACGCAGTATTTT

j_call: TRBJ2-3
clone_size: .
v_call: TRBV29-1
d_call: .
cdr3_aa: CSVGGSGPDTQYF
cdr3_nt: TGCAGCGTTGGAGGGTCTGGGCCAGATACGCAGTATTTT

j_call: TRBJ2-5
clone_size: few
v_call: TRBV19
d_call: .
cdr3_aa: CASSVVQEETQYF
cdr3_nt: TGTGCCAGTAGTGTCGTTCAGGAAGAGACCCAGTACTTC

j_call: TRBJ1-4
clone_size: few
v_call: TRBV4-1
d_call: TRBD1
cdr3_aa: CASSQPRSDRGLKLFF
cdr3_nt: TGCGCCAGCAGCCAACCGAGGTCGGACAGGGGGCTTAAACTGTTTTTT

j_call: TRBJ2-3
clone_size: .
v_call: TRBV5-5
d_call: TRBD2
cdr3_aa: CASSIGTSGITPQYF
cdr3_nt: TGTGCCAGCAGCATCGGGACTAGCGGGATAACCCCGCAGTATTTT

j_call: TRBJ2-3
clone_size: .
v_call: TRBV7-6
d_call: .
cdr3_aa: CASSLSREAQYF
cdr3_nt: TGTGCCAGCAGTCTAAGCAGGGAGGCGCAGTATTTT

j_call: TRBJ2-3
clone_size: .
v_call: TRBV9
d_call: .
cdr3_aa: CASSKGVGTDTQYF
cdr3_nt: TGTGCCAGCAGCAAGGGAGTTGGCACAGATACGCAGTATTTT

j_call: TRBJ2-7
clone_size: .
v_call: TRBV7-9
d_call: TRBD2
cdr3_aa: CASSLAPSGSYEQYF
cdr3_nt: TGTGCCAGCAGCTTAGCGCCCAGCGGGAGTTACGAGCAGTACTTC

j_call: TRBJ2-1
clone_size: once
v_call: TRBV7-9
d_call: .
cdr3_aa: CASSLTRFHEQFF
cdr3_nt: TGTGCCAGCAGCTTGACTAGATTCCATGAGCAGTTCTTC

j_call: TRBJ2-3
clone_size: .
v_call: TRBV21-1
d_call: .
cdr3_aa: CASSKRTSTDTQYF
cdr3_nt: TGTGCCAGCAGCAAAAGGACTAGCACAGATACGCAGTATTTT

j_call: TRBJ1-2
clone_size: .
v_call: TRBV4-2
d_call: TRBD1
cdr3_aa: CASSQGTGNYGYTF
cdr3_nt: TGTGCCAGCAGCCAAGGGACAGGGAACTATGGCTACACCTTC

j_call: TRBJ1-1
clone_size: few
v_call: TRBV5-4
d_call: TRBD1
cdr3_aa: CASSPSPGQQNTEAFF
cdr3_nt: TGTGCCAGCAGCCCCTCACCGGGACAGCAGAACACTGAAGCTTTCTTT

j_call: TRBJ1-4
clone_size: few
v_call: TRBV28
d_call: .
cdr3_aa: CASSINLHQGEKLFF
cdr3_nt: TGTGCCAGCAGTATCAACCTACATCAGGGGGAAAAACTGTTTTTT

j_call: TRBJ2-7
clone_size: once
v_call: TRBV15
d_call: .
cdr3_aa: CATSIETAPYEQYF
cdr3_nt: TGTGCCACCAGCATTGAGACAGCTCCCTACGAGCAGTACTTC

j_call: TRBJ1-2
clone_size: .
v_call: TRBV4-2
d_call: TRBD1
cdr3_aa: CASSQDRDRNNYGYTF
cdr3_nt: TGTGCCAGCAGCCAAGATAGGGACAGGAATAACTATGGCTACACCTTC